This T cell receptor beta chain was recorded in a study of blood T cell repertoires in COVID-19. Study-level information: Samples of COVID-19 (acute and convalescent) were obtained from the United States, Italy and Spain.

The repertoire was sequenced with immunoSEQ multiplex PCR; TCRdb's copy has only in-frame clones and lacks some. The sample consists of 150,000 to 200,000 clones, over 75% of them appearing once. The source of this sequence is a man aged 40-50 years with active or convalescent COVID-19. The source material was peripheral blood.

As DNA, the CDR3 is TGTGCCAGCTCACCAGACGTAGGGGGCCGACTTCCCCAGTACTTC. Amino acids: CASSPDVGGRLPQYF. The V call is TRBV18, the J call TRBJ2-5, with 7 bases lining up with TRBD1. Trimming took 2 bases from V and 9 from J; bases not matched to a gene: 12. The CDR3 runs 15 residues. The V gene's germline CDR1 is KGHSH and CDR2 LQKENI.